This T cell receptor beta chain derives from a study of T cell repertoires in cytomegalovirus infection (dated by TCRdb to between 2018 and 2020). Study-level background: Because public TCR beta signatures pointed to carriage of CMV infection together with the matching HLA type, the HLA type of each donor mattered for the analysis. General conclusions and limits of the study: Carriers of CMV infection plus the relevant HLA type were discriminated by the cumulative frequency of public TCR beta family members in the study cohort and in an independent roughly 400-donor cohort. The ex vivo response was dominated by HLA-C-restricted CMV-specific TCR beta clonotypes, and the single most frequent clonotype in two of eight donors was supplied by these HLA-C-restricted clonotypes.

Per the germline V gene, SGHVT is the CDR1 and SQSDAQ is the CDR2. V and J lose 2 bases and 2 bases, and a span of 10 bases separates them. The CDR3 holds 15 amino acids from the cysteine to the phenylalanine. Only the CDR3 portion is preserved as DNA: 45 bases, with reading frame beginning at the first base. With regard to this clonotype: What antigen it recognizes has not been identified. No base quality information exists; no much larger clone differs at one position.

The sequencer listed for this sample is Illumina HiSeq 1500. The public sequencing data were trimmed at Q25 with fastp and processed into clonotypes with MiXCR by TCRdb, which kept only in-frame beta chains. Records with the same CDR3 protein are collapsed into one entry carrying the most frequent genes and DNA. The table for this sample lists approximately 500,000 distinct CDR3 sequences; 16% of them were counted only once. The biggest ten clones account for roughly a quarter of the sample. Material for sequencing was CD8+ T cells from PBMCs. Recombination connected TRBV7-4 to TRBJ1-5; the D gene assignment is ambiguous. The sequence was collected from a human donor in good health (CMV status not recorded). Some clones in this sample may be carry-over from other donors' samples. CDR3 reads: CASSLTGSGNQPQHF. The sequence in DNA is TGTGCCAGCAGCTTAACGGGAAGTGGCAATCAGCCCCAGCATTTT.